What follows are 14 T cell receptor beta chains derived from one specimen sequenced in a study of glioma-infiltrating T cells after dendritic cell vaccination. Time point: after dendritic cell vaccination, including at tumor progression/relapse. Libraries were prepared by immunoSEQ multiplex PCR; TCRdb keeps only in-frame clonotypes and omits some of them. The data contain approximately 85,000 clones, about 85% of them singletons. The source was blood, collected after dendritic cell vaccination. Receptors were obtained from a human donor with glioblastoma.

This chain uses TRBV29-1 with TRBJ1-4; D gene unclear. V was trimmed by 4 bases and J by 3 bases, leaving 6 bases between them. The CDR3 extends over 12 amino acids. CDR1 and CDR2 (germline): SQVTM, ANQGSEA. CDR3 amino acids: CSVAGSNEKLFF. The DNA of the CDR3 is TGCAGCGTTGCAGGTTCTAATGAAAAACTGTTTTTT.

The rearrangement joins TRBV27 to TRBJ1-5, with TRBD1 identical over 9 bases. The V gene end was trimmed by 2 bases and the J gene end by 5 bases; junction bases not matched to a gene: 13. The CDR3 totals 18 residues. Germline lookup yields CDR1 MNHEY and CDR2 SMNVEV (reference sequence). The CDR3 sequence: CASSLLGQGVDPYQPQHF. The CDR3 DNA reads TGTGCCAGCAGTTTACTGGGACAGGGCGTGGATCCTTATCAGCCCCAGCATTTT.

This rearrangement joins TRBV18 to TRBJ2-7; 8 bases map to TRBD2. CDR3 length: 15 amino acids. Germline CDR1 KGHSH, CDR2 LQKENI. The V gene end was trimmed by 6 bases and the J gene end by 0 bases; junction bases not matched to a gene: 7. In DNA, the CDR3 is TGTGCCAGCTCGCCGAGGCGGGAGGCCTCCTACGAGCAGTACTTC. Translated, it gives CASSPRREASYEQYF.

The V gene is TRBV20-1, the J gene TRBJ1-2; TRBD1 matches at 9 bases. The CDR3 spans 11 residues. Germline V lookup: CDR1 DFQATT, CDR2 SNEGSKA (reference sequence). CDR3 in amino acids: CEQGAGYGYTF. The CDR3 nucleotides read TGCGAACAGGGGGCCGGCTATGGCTACACCTTC.

The V and J genes are TRBV7-9 and TRBJ2-1; D may be TRBD2 (6 bases). This CDR3 contains 16 residues. Germline-derived CDR1 and CDR2 are SEHNR and FQNEAQ (reference sequence). Trimming took off 1 base at V and 1 base at J, with 11 bases between the two ends. The CDR3 bases are TGTGCCAGCAGCTTAGTTGGGGGGTTATCCTACAATGAGCAGTTCTTC. Residues: CASSLVGGLSYNEQFF.

V and J are TRBV5-8 and TRBJ2-7; 8 bases map to TRBD1. V shed 6 bases, J shed 0 bases, and the junction held 8 bases outside the gene matches. This CDR3 has 15 amino acids. Per the germline V gene, CDR1 is SGHTS and CDR2 is YDEGEE. The CDR3 loop reads CASKDRDLGSYEQYF. CDR3 nucleotides: TGTGCCAGCAAGGACAGGGATCTTGGCTCCTACGAGCAGTACTTC.

This chain links TRBV6-1 with TRBJ2-7; 10 nucleotides match TRBD2. The CDR3 covers 15 residues. V was clipped by 7 bases and J by 1 base; unmatched bases: 7. Germline CDR1 reads MNHNS; CDR2 reads SASEGT. DNA of the CDR3: TGTGCCAGCACTTCTAGCGGGGGCCCTTCCTACGAGCAGTACTTC. Its translation is CASTSSGGPSYEQYF.

This clone was observed once. V usage is TRBV2 and J usage is TRBJ1-4; TRBD1 is a possible D gene (6 bases). V was cut by 8 bases and J by 8 bases, with 15 bases left in between. Per the germline V gene, CDR1 is SNHLY and CDR2 is FYNNEI. The CDR3 covers 13 residues. As DNA, the CDR3 is TGTGCCAGCTGGGGGCAGGTTGGGGAAAAACTGTTTTTT. It specifies CASWGQVGEKLFF.

J is TRBJ1-4 and V is TRBV27; tentatively, D is TRBD1 (6 bases). V was trimmed by 3 bases and J by 7 bases, leaving 33 bases between them. The CDR3 has 21 amino acids. The germline CDR1 and CDR2 sequences are MNHEY and SMNVEV (reference sequence). This CDR3 is CASSLTVGVLGGGEDGEKLFF. Here the CDR3 DNA reads TGTGCCAGCAGTTTGACGGTCGGTGTTCTAGGGGGAGGGGAGGACGGTGAAAAACTGTTTTTT.

This clone was seen a handful of times. The chain carries TRBV4-3 and TRBJ1-1; no clear D gene. V lost 5 bases and J lost 0, with 7 bases in between. The germline gives CDR1 LGHNA, CDR2 YSLEER. This CDR3 contains 13 residues. CDR3 in DNA: TGCGCCAGCAGCGTGACTATGAACACTGAAGCTTTCTTT. Encoded protein: CASSVTMNTEAFF.

The CDR3 nucleotides are TGTGCCAGCAGTTACATAGCGGGTCAGAACGAGCAGTACTTC. Encoded protein: CASSYIAGQNEQYF. The rearrangement links TRBV6-5 to TRBJ2-7; TRBD2 matches 7 bases. Germline CDR1 is MNHEY and CDR2 is SVGAGI. V lost 2 bases and J lost 5; bases outside the gene matches: 6. The CDR3 consists of 14 residues.

The chain joins TRBV27 to TRBJ2-2, with 8 bases fitting TRBD1. Germline V CDR1 and CDR2: MNHEY, SMNVEV (reference sequence). Losses at the gene ends were 4 bases for V and 7 bases for J; bases not matched to a gene: 2. The CDR3 loop spans 13 amino acids. CDR3 in amino acids: CASSWTGFGELFF. The CDR3 nucleotides are TGTGCCAGCAGTTGGACAGGGTTCGGGGAGCTGTTTTTT.

By frequency in the sample, this clone is medium-sized. This rearrangement joins TRBV2 to TRBJ2-7; 9 bases are a match to TRBD1. CDR1 is SNHLY and CDR2 is FYNNEI in the germline V gene. The trim removed 7 bases at V and 3 bases at J, leaving 7 bases unmatched. The CDR3 has 14 residues. The CDR3 loop is CASNDGTGFYEQYF. CDR3 coding DNA: TGTGCCAGCAACGACGGGACAGGGTTCTACGAGCAGTACTTC. The full variable domain, completed using reference TRBV2 and TRBJ2-7, is EPEVTQTPSHQVTQMGQEVILRCVPISNHLYFYWYRQILGQKVEFLVSFYNNEISEKSEIFDDQFSVERPDGSNFTLKIRSTKLEDSAMYFCASNDGTGFYEQYFGPGTRLTVT.

This clone was seen just once. The chain recombines TRBV19 with TRBJ1-2; 7 nucleotides agree with TRBD1. This CDR3 contains 14 residues. V shed 7 bases and J 0 bases; nucleotides not matched to a gene: 5. Germline V gene sequence: CDR1 LNHDA, CDR2 SQIVND (reference sequence). The CDR3 loop reads CASTKQGTNYGYTF. The DNA for the CDR3 is TGTGCCAGTACAAAACAGGGGACTAACTATGGCTACACCTTC. Based on the CDR3 plus reference TRBV19 and TRBJ1-2, the full variable domain is DGGITQSPKYLFRKEGQNVTLSCEQNLNHDAMYWYRQDPGQGLRLIYYSQIVNDFQKGDIAEGYSVSREKKESFPLTVTSAQKNPTAFYLCASTKQGTNYGYTFGSGTRLTVV.